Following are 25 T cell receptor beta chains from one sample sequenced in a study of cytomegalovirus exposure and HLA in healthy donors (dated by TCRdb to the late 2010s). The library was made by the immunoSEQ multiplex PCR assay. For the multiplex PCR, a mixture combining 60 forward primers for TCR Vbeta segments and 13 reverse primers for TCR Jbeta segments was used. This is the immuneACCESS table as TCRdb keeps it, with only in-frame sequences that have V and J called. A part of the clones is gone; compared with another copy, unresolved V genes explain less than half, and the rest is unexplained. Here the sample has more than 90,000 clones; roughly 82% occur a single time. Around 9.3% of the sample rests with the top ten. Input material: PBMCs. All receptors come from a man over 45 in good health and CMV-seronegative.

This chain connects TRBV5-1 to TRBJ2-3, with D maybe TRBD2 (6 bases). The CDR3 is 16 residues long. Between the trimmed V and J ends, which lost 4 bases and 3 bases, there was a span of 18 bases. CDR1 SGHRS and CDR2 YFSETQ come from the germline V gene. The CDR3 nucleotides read TGCGCCAGCAGCCCACCGACTAGAACGGGGACAGATACGCAGTATTTT. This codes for CASSPPTRTGTDTQYF. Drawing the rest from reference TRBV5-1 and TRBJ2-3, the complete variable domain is KAGVTQTPRYLIKTRGQQVTLSCSPISGHRSVSWYQQTPGQGLQFLFEYFSETQRNKGNFPGRFSGRQFSNSRSEMNVSTLELGDSALYLCASSPPTRTGTDTQYFGPGTRLTVL.

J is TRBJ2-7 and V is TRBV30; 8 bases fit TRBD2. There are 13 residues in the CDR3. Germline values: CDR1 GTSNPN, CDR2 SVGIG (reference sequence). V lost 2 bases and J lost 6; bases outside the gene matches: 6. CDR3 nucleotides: TGTGCCTGGAGTAATGCGGGAGGAATCGAGCAGTACTTC. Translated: CAWSNAGGIEQYF.

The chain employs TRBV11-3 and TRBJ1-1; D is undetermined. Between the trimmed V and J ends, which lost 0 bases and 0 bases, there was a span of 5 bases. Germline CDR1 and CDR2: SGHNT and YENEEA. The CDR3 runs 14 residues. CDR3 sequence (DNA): TGTGCCAGCAGCTTAGACCATGTGAACACTGAAGCTTTCTTT. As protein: CASSLDHVNTEAFF.

DNA for the CDR3: TGTGCCAGCAGTACAGGGGGGAACACTGAAGCTTTCTTT. This gives the protein CASSTGGNTEAFF. The gene calls are TRBV6-5 and TRBJ1-1; 8 nucleotides match TRBD1. Germline loops: CDR1 MNHEY, CDR2 SVGAGI. J was trimmed by 1 base and V by 5 bases; bases with no gene match: 0. This CDR3 spans 13 amino acids.

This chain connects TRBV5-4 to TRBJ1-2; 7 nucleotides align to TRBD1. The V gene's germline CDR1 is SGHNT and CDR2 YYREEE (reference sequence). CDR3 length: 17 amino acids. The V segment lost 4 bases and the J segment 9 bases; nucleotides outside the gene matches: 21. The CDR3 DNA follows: TGTGCCAGCAGCCCCGCTCGTGGAGGGGGCGGGGACTTGAGCTACACCTTC. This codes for CASSPARGGGGDLSYTF. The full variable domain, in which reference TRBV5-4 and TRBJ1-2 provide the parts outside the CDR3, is ETGVTQSPTHLIKTRGQQVTLRCSSQSGHNTVSWYQQALGQGPQFIFQYYREEENGRGNFPPRFSGLQFPNYSSELNVNALELDDSALYLCASSPARGGGGDLSYTFGSGTRLTVV.

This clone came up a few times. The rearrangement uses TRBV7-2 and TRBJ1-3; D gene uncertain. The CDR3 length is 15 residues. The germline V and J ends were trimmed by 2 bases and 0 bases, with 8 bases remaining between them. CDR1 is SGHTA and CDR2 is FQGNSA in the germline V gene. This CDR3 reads CASSLNSLSGNTIYF. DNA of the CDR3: TGTGCCAGCAGCTTAAACAGCCTCTCTGGAAACACCATATATTTT.

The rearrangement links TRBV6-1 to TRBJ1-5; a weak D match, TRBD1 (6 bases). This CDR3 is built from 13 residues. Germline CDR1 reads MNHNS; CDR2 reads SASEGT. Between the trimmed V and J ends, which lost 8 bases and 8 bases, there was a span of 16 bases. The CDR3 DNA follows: TGTGCCAGCGCTGGACAGCACCGTAAGCCCCAGCATTTT. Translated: CASAGQHRKPQHF.

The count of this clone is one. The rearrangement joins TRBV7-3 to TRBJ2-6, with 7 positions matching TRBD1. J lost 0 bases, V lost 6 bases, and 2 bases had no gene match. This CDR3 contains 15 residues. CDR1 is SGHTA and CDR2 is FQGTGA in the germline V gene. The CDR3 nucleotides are TGTGCCAGCAGGGGACAGAGCTCTGGGGCCAACGTCCTGACTTTC. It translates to CASRGQSSGANVLTF.

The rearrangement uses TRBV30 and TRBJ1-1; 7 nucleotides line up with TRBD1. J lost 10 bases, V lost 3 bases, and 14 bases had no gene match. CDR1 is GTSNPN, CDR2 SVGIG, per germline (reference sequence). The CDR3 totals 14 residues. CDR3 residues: CAWRVKGANGGAFF. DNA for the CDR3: TGTGCCTGGAGAGTGAAGGGGGCGAATGGGGGAGCTTTCTTT. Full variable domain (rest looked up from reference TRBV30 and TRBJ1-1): SQTIHQWPATLVQPVGSPLSLECTVEGTSNPNLYWYRQAAGRGLQLLFYSVGIGQISSEVPQNLSASRPQDRQFILSSKKLLLSDSGFYLCAWRVKGANGGAFFGQGTRLTVV.

CDR3 loop: CASSPRQVRAGNTIYF. CDR3 nucleotide sequence: TGCGCCAGCAGCCCTCGACAGGTTCGAGCTGGAAACACCATATATTTT. The chain uses TRBV5-1 and TRBJ1-3; tentatively, D is TRBD1 (6 bases). Between the trimmed V and J ends, which lost 4 bases and 2 bases, there was a span of 16 bases. The CDR3 has 16 amino acids. Germline lookup yields CDR1 SGHRS and CDR2 YFSETQ.

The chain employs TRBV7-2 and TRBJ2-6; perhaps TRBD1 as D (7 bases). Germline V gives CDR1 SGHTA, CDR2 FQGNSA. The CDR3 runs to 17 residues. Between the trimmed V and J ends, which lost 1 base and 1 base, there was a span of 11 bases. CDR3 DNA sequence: TGTGCCAGCAGCTTAGAAGCAGGGGGGTCTGGGGCCAACGTCCTGACTTTC. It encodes CASSLEAGGSGANVLTF.

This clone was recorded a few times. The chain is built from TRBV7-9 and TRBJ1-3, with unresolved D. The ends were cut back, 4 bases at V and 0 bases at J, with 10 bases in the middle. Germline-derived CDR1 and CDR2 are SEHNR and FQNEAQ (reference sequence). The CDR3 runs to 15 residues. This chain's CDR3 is CASSSRLNSGNTIYF. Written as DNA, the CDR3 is TGTGCCAGCAGCTCTAGGCTGAACTCTGGAAACACCATATATTTT.

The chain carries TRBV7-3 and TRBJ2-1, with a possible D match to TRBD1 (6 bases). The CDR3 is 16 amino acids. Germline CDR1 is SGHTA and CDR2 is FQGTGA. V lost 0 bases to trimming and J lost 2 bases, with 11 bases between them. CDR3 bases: TGTGCCAGCAGCTTAACCCGGGCAGGGGCCTACAATGAGCAGTTCTTC. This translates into CASSLTRAGAYNEQFF.

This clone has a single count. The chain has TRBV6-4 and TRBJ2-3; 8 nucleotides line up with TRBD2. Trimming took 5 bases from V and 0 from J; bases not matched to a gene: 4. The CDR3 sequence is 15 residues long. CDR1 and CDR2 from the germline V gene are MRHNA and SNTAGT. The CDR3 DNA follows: TGTGCCAGCAGTCGGGGCGGGAGGAGCACAGATACGCAGTATTTT. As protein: CASSRGGRSTDTQYF.

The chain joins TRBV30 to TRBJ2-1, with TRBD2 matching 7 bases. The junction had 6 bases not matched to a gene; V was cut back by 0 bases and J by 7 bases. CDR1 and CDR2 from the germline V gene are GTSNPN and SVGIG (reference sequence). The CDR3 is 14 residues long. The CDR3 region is CAWSVRGRGNEQFF. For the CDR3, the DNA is TGTGCCTGGAGTGTACGAGGGAGGGGAAATGAGCAGTTCTTC.

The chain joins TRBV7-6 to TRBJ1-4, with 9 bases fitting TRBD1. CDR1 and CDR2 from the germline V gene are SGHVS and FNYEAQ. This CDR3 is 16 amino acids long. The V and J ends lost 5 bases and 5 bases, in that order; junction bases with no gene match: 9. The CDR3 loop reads CASSTAGQGRNEKLFF. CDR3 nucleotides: TGTGCCAGCAGCACCGCAGGACAGGGGAGAAATGAAAAACTGTTTTTT.

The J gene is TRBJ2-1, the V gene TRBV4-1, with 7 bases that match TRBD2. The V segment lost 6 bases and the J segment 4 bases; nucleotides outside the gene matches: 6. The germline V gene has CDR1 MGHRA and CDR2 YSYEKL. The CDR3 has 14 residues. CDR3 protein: CASRGGSVYNEQFF. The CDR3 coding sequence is TGCGCCAGCAGGGGGGGGTCCGTTTACAATGAGCAGTTCTTC.

The CDR3 protein is CASSLPGQGVYNEQFF. Written as DNA, the CDR3 is TGTGCCAGCAGCTTACCGGGACAGGGGGTGTACAATGAGCAGTTCTTC. The chain couples TRBV7-8 to TRBJ2-1, with 11 bases identical to TRBD1. V was pared by 2 bases and J by 4 bases, with 4 bases of the junction left unmatched. In germline, CDR1 is SGHVS, CDR2 FQNEAQ. The CDR3 runs 16 residues.

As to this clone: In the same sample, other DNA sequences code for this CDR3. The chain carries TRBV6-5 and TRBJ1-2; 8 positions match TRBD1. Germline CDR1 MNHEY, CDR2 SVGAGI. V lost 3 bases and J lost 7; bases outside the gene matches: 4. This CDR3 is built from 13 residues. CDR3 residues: CASSYQGAGGYTF. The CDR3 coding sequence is TGTGCCAGCAGTTATCAGGGGGCCGGTGGCTACACCTTC.

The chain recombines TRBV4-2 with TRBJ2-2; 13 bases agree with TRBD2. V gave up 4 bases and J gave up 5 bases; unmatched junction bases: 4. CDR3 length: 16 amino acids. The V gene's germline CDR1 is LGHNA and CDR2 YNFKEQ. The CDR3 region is CASSPRTSGSTGELFF. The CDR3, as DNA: TGTGCCAGCAGCCCTCGGACTAGCGGGAGTACCGGGGAGCTGTTTTTT.

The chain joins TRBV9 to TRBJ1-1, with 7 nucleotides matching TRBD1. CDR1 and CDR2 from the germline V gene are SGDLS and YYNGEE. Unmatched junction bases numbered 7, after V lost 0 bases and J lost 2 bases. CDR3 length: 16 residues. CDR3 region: CASSVEGRGPNTEAFF. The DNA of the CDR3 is TGTGCCAGCAGCGTAGAGGGAAGGGGGCCCAACACTGAAGCTTTCTTT.

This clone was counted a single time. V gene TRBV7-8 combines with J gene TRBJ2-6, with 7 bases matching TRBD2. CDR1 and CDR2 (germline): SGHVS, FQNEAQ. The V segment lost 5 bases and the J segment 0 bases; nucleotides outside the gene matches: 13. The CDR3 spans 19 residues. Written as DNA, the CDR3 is TGTGCCAGCAGCCCCCGGGGAGGGCCCACCCCCTCTGGGGCCAACGTCCTGACTTTC. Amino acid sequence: CASSPRGGPTPSGANVLTF.

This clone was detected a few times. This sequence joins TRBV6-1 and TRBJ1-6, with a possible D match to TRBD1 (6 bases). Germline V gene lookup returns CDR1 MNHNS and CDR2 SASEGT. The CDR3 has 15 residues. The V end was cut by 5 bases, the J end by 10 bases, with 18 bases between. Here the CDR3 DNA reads TGTGCCAGCAGTCAGGGGATTGGGATTGTCTCACCCCTCCACTTT. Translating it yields CASSQGIGIVSPLHF.

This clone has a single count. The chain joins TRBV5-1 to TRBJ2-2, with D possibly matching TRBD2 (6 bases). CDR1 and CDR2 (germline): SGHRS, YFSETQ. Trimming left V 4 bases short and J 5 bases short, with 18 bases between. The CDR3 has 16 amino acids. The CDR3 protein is CASSPTTREVTGELFF. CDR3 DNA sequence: TGCGCCAGCAGCCCCACCACCAGGGAGGTGACCGGGGAGCTGTTTTTT.

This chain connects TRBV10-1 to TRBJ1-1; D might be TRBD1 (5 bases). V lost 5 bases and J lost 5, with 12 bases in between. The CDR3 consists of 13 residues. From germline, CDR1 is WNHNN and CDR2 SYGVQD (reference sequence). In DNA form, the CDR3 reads TGCGCCAGCAGTCCTGACAGTACAACTGAAGCTTTCTTT. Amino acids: CASSPDSTTEAFF.